This T cell receptor beta chain was captured in a study of control samples from healthy donors and cancer patients. Measured with immunoSEQ multiplex PCR; TCRdb has only the in-frame clones, and not every one. This table has roughly 150,000 clones, about 90% appearing once. Germline V gene sequence: CDR1 MDHEN, CDR2 SYDVKM. This CDR3 is built from 17 residues. The V segment lost 3 bases and the J segment 0 bases; nucleotides outside the gene matches: 8. The material sequenced was blood. The receptor was isolated from a man in his late teens or twenties in good health. The chain employs TRBV28 and TRBJ1-5; the match to TRBD1 covers 7 bases. CDR3 nucleotides: TGTGCCAGCAGTTTCCGGGGTGGGACAGCTAGCAATCAGCCCCAGCATTTT. This encodes CASSFRGGTASNQPQHF.